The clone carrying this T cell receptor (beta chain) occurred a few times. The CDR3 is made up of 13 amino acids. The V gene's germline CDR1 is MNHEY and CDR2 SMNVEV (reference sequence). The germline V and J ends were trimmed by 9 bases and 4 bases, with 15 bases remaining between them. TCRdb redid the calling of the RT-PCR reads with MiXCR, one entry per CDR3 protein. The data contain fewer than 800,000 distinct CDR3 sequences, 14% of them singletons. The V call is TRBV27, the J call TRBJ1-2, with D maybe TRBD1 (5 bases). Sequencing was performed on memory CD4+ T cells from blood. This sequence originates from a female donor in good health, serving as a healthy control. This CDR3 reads CASGPNGGYGYTF. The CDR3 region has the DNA TGTGCCAGTGGCCCAAACGGGGGCTATGGCTACACCTTC.